These T cell receptor beta chains were read from a single sample in a study of Graves' ophthalmopathy and Graves' hyperthyroidism. Via MiXCR, TCRdb re-called the multiplex PCR reads, giving one row per CDR3 protein. The profile shows about 390,000 distinct CDR3 sequences, approximately 18% of them singletons. The sequenced sample consisted of peripheral blood. These receptors were taken from an adult woman with stable Graves' hyperthyroidism. Both conserved end residues are part of each CDR3. A D gene is named only where the DNA matches it firmly. Size is omitted from some rows. Given values are once, few, many or a class for expanded clones.

D	V	size	J	CDR3	DNA
TRBD1	TRBV7-2	many	TRBJ2-7	CASTLQGRNSYEQYF	TGTGCCAGCACCCTACAGGGGCGGAACTCCTACGAGCAGTACTTC
NA	TRBV20-1	NA	TRBJ1-6	CSAPPGQYNSPLHF	TGCAGTGCCCCCCCCGGACAGTATAATTCACCCCTCCACTTT
NA	TRBV11-2	many	TRBJ1-2	CASSLGATNYGYTF	TGTGCCAGCAGCTTGGGAGCTACTAACTATGGCTACACCTTC
NA	TRBV4-2	many	TRBJ2-7	CASSQARDGPFPEQYF	TGTGCCAGCAGCCAAGCTAGGGACGGCCCCTTTCCCGAGCAGTACTTC
NA	TRBV12-3/TRBV12-4	many	TRBJ1-2	CASSPGPGYGYTF	TGTGCCAGCAGCCCGGGACCGGGCTATGGCTACACCTTC
NA	TRBV30	many	TRBJ1-6	CAWSKSSYNSPLHF	TGTGCCTGGAGCAAGAGCTCCTATAATTCACCCCTCCACTTT
NA	TRBV7-2	few	TRBJ2-7	CASSLERGQQYF	TGTGCCAGCAGCTTAGAACGGGGCCAGCAGTACTTC
NA	TRBV11-2	NA	TRBJ2-7	CASSLGHRVNKGEQYF	TGTGCCAGCAGCTTAGGTCACAGGGTGAATAAGGGCGAGCAGTACTTC
TRBD2	TRBV4-1	many	TRBJ2-5	CASSQKDGGETQYF	TGCGCCAGCAGCCAAAAGGACGGGGGGGAGACCCAGTACTTC
NA	TRBV9	few	TRBJ2-7	CASSVGAGDYEQYF	TGTGCCAGCAGCGTAGGGGCAGGGGACTACGAGCAGTACTTC
TRBD2	TRBV5-1	few	TRBJ2-2	CASSRRLAGGVSGELFF	TGCGCCAGCAGCCGCCGACTAGCGGGAGGGGTATCCGGGGAGCTGTTTTTT